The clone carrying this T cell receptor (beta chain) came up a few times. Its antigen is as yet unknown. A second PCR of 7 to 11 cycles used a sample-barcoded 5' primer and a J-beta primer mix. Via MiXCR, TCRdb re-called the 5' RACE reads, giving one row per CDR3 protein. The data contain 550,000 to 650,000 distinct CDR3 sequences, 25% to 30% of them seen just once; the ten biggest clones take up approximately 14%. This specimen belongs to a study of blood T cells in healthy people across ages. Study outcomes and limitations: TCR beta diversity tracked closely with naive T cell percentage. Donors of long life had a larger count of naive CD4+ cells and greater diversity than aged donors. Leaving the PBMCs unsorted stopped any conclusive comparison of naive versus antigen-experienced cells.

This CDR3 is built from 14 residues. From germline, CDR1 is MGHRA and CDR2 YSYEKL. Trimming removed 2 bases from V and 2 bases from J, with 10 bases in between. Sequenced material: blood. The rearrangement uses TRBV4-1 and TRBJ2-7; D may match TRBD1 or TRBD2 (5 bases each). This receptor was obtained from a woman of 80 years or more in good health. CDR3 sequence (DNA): TGCGCCAGCAGCCAACCGGGACCCACCTACGAGCAGTACTTC. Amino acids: CASSQPGPTYEQYF.